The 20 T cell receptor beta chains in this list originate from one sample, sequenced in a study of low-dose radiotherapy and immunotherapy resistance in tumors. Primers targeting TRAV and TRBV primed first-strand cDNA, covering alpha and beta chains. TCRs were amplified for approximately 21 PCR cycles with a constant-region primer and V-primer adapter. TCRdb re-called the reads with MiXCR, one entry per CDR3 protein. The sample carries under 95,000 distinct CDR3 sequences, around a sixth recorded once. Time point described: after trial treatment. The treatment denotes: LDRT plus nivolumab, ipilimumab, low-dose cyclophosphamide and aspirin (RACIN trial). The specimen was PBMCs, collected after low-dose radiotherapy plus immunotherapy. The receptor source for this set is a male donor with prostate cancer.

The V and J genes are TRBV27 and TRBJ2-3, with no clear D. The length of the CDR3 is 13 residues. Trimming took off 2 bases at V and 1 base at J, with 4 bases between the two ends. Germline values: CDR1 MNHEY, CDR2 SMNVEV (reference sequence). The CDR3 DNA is TGTGCCAGCAGTTTAATTGGCACAGATACGCAGTATTTT. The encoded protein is CASSLIGTDTQYF.

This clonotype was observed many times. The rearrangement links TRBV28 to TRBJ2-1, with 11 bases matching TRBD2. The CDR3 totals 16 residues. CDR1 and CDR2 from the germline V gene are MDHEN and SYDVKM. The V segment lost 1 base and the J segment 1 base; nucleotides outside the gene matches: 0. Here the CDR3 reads CASSLLAGGSYNEQFF. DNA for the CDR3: TGTGCCAGCAGTTTATTAGCGGGAGGGTCCTACAATGAGCAGTTCTTC. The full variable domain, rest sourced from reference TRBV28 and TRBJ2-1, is DVKVTQSSRYLVKRTGEKVFLECVQDMDHENMFWYRQDPGLGLRLIYFSYDVKMKEKGDIPEGYSVSREKKERFSLILESASTNQTSMYLCASSLLAGGSYNEQFFGPGTRLTVL.

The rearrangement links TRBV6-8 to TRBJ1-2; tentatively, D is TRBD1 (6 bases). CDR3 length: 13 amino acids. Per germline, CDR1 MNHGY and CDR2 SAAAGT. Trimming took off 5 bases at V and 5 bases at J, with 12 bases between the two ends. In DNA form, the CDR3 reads TGTGCCAGCAGTGCGGACAGCCCTTATGGCTACACCTTC. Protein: CASSADSPYGYTF.

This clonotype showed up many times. The CDR3 DNA reads as TGCAGTGCTAGAATGCTACTAGCGGGAGTCGTAGAGACCCAGTACTTC. Translating gives CSARMLLAGVVETQYF. The rearrangement uses TRBV20-1 and TRBJ2-5; 11 bases map to TRBD2. Germline values: CDR1 DFQATT, CDR2 SNEGSKA (reference sequence). The CDR3 is 16 amino acids. Trimming at V came to 2 bases and at J to 4 bases, leaving 9 bases not matched to a gene.

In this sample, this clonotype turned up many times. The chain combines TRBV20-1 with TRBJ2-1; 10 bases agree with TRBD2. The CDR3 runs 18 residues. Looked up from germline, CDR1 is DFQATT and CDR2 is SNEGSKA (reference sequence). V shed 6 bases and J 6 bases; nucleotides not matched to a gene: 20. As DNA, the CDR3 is TGCAGTGCCCTCAGTCCTAGCGGGAGACGGAATAGGGGCAATGAGCAGTTCTTC. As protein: CSALSPSGRRNRGNEQFF.

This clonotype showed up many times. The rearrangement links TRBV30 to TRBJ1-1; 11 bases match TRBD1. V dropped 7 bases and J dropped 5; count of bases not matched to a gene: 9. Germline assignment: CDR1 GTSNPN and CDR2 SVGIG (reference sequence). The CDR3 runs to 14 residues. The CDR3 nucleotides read TGTGCCTCAGGACAGGGGGCCCCGGGAACTGAAGCTTTCTTT. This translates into CASGQGAPGTEAFF.

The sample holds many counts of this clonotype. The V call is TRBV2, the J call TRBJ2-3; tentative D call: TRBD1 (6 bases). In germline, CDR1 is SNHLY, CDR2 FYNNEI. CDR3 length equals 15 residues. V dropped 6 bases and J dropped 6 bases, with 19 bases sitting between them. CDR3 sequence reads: CASSLQGSPEDTQYF. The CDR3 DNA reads TGTGCCAGCAGCCTACAGGGCTCGCCAGAGGATACGCAGTATTTT.

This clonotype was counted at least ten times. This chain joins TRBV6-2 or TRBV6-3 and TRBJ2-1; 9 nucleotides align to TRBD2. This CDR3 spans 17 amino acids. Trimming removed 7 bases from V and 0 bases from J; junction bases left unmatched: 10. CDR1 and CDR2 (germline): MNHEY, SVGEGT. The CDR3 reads CASTLGAGGHSYNEQFF. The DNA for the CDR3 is TGTGCCAGCACCCTTGGGGCGGGAGGGCACTCCTACAATGAGCAGTTCTTC.

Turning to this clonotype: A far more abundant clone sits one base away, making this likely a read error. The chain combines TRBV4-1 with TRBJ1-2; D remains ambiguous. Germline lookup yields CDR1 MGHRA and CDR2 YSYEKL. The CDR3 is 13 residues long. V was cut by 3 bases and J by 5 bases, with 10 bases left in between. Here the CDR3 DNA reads TGCGCCAGCAGCCACGAAAGGTTTTATGGCTACACCTTC. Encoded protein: CASSHERFYGYTF.

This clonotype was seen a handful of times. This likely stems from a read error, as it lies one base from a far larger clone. CDR3 sequence: CVSSLFGTDTQYF. CDR3 DNA sequence: TGTGTCAGCAGCTTGTTTGGGACAGATACGCAGTATTTT. The chain employs TRBV7-2 and TRBJ2-3; D unclear. The germline V gene has CDR1 SGHTA and CDR2 FQGNSA. There are 13 residues in the CDR3.

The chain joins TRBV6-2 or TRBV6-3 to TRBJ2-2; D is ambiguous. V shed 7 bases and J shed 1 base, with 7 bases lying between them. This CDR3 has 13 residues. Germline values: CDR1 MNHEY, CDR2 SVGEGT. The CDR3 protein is CASTPENTGELFF. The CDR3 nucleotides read TGTGCCAGCACCCCAGAGAACACCGGGGAGCTGTTTTTT.

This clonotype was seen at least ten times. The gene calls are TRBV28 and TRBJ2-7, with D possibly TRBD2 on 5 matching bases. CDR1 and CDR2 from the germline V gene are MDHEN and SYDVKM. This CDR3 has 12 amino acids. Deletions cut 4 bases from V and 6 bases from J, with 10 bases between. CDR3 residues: CASSWAEGEQYF. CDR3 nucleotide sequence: TGTGCCAGCAGTTGGGCTGAGGGCGAGCAGTACTTC. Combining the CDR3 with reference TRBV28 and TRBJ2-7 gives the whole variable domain DVKVTQSSRYLVKRTGEKVFLECVQDMDHENMFWYRQDPGLGLRLIYFSYDVKMKEKGDIPEGYSVSREKKERFSLILESASTNQTSMYLCASSWAEGEQYFGPGTRLTVT.

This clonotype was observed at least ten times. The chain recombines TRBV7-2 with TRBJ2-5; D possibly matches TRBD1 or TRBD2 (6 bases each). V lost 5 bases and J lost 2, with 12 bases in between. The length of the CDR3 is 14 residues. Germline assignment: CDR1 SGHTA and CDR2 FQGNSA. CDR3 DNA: TGTGCCAGCAGCCCGGGGGCAGGGCAAGAGACCCAGTACTTC. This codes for CASSPGAGQETQYF. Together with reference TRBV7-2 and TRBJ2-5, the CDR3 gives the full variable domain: GAGVSQSPSNKVTEKGKDVELRCDPISGHTALYWYRQSLGQGLEFLIYFQGNSAPDKSGLPSDRFSAERTGGSVSTLTIQRTQQEDSAVYLCASSPGAGQETQYFGPGTRLLVL.

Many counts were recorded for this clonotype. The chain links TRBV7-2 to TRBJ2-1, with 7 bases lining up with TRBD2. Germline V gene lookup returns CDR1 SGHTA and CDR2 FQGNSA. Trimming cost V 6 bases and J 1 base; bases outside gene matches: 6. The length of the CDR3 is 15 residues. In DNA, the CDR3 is TGTGCCAGCAGGTGGGAACTAGCGTCCTACAATGAGCAGTTCTTC. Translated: CASRWELASYNEQFF. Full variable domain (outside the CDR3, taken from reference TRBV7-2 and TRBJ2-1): GAGVSQSPSNKVTEKGKDVELRCDPISGHTALYWYRQSLGQGLEFLIYFQGNSAPDKSGLPSDRFSAERTGGSVSTLTIQRTQQEDSAVYLCASRWELASYNEQFFGPGTRLTVL.

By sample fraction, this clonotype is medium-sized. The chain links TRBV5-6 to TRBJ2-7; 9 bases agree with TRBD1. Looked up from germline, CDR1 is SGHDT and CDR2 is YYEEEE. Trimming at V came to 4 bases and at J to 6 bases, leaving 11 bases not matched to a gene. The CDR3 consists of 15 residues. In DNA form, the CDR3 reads TGTGCCAGCAGCGGCCGGGACAGGGCCGTCTCCGAGCAGTACTTC. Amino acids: CASSGRDRAVSEQYF.

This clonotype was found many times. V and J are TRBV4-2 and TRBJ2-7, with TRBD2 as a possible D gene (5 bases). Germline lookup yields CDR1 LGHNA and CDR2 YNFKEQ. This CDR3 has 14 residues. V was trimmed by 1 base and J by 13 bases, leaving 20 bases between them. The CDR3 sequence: CASSQGDLSGAEYF. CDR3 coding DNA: TGTGCCAGCAGCCAAGGAGATCTGTCCGGAGCGGAATACTTC.

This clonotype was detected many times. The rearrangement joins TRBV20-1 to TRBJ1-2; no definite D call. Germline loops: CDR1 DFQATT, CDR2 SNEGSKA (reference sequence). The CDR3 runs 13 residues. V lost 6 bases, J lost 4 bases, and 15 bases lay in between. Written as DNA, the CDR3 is TGCAGTGCCGAGTATTTGGTGGGCTATGGCTACACCTTC. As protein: CSAEYLVGYGYTF.

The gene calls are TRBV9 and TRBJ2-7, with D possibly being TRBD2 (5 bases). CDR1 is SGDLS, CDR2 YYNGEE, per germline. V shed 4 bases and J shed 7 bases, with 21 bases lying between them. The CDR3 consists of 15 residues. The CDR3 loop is CASSTTPGLAREQYF. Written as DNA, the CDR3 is TGTGCCAGCAGCACCACCCCCGGGCTAGCCAGAGAGCAGTACTTC.

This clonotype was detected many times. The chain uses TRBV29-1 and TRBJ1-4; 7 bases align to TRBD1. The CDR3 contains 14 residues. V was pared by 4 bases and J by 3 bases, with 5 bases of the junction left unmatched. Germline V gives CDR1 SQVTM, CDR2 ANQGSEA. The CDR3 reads CSVVPRGSNEKLFF. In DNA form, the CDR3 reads TGCAGCGTTGTACCCAGGGGGTCTAATGAAAAACTGTTTTTT. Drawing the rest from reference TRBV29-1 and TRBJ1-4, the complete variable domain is SAVISQKPSRDICQRGTSLTIQCQVDSQVTMMFWYRQQPGQSLTLIATANQGSEATYESGFVIDKFPISRPNLTFSTLTVSNMSPEDSSIYLCSVVPRGSNEKLFFGSGTQLSVL.

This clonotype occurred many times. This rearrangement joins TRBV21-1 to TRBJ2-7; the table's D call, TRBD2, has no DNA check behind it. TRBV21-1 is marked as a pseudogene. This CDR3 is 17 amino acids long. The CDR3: CASSMGLAGGSPYEQYF. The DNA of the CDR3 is TGTGCCAGCAGCATGGGACTAGCGGGAGGGTCCCCCTACGAGCAGTACTTC.